This TCR beta chain emerged from a study of cytomegalovirus exposure and HLA in healthy donors. This CDR3 has 15 residues. The germline V and J ends were trimmed by 4 bases and 2 bases, with 14 bases remaining between them. Germline-derived CDR1 and CDR2 are ENHRY and SYGVKD. Study-wide results and limits: The study assumed roughly uniform donor sequencing depth for presence/absence analyses. Later analysis identified a missense DCLRE1C variant that was linked to TCR beta V- and J-gene trimming. Earlier analysis found most TCR beta V segments productive about 87% or about 30% of the time.

PCR involved 60 Vbeta and 13 Jbeta primers. Assay used: immunoSEQ multiplex PCR; TCRdb lists only in-frame clones, some missing. The sample holds around 140,000 clones, about four fifths seen once. In its sample, this clone was seen once. Its antigen is unidentified. Sequencing was carried out using PBMCs. V usage is TRBV10-3 and J usage is TRBJ1-2; tentatively, D is TRBD1 (6 bases). The TCR originated in a man between 35 and 55 years old in good health and CMV-seronegative. The chain's CDR3 is CAISAAGTPNYGYTF. The DNA of the CDR3 is TGTGCCATCAGTGCCGCCGGGACACCCAACTATGGCTACACCTTC.